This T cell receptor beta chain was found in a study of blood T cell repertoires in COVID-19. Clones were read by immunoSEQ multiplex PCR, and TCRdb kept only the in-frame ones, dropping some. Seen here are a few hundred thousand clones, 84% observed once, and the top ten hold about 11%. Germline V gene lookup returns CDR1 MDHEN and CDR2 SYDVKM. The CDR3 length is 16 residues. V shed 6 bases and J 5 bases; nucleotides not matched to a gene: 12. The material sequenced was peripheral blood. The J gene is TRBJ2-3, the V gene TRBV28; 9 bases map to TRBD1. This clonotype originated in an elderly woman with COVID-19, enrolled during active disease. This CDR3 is CASRSQGATGLDTQYF. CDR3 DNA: TGTGCCAGCAGATCACAGGGGGCCACCGGATTAGATACGCAGTATTTT.